These 10 T cell receptor delta chains originate from one sample sequenced in a study of gamma-delta T cells after stem cell transplantation. TCRdb fed the RT-PCR reads into CATT to redo clone calling. The data hold approximately 820 delta-chain clones, with 15% to 20% observed a single time. The material sequenced was gamma-delta T cells. The receptors were sampled from a human donor. It is not recorded whose cells these are; they may come from a transplant donor.

About this clone: Since a far larger clone is one base different, this is likely a read error. The sample carries other DNA sequences with the same CDR3. As DNA, the CDR3 is TGTGCCTGTGACACCGTCACTGGGGGATACAACGGGACCTCGTACACCGATAAACTCATCTTT. Translating gives CACDTVTGGYNGTSYTDKLIF. The V call is TRDV2, the J call TRDJ1; 12 positions match TRDD3. This CDR3 has 21 residues. V dropped 0 bases and J dropped 0; count of bases not matched to a gene: 16. Germline CDR1 reads GEAIGNYY; CDR2 reads EKD.

CDR3 protein: CACDTILFTDKLIF. In DNA form, the CDR3 reads TGTGCCTGTGACACCATACTGTTCACCGATAAACTCATCTTT. The chain recombines TRDV2 with TRDJ1; D not certain. V lost 0 bases, J lost 1 base, and 8 bases lay in between. Germline V gene sequence: CDR1 GEAIGNYY, CDR2 EKD. The CDR3 contains 14 residues.

The chain uses TRDV2 and TRDJ1, with 9 bases fitting TRDD3. Germline CDR1 reads GEAIGNYY; CDR2 reads EKD. Trimming removed 4 bases from V and 2 bases from J; junction bases left unmatched: 7. CDR3 length equals 15 residues. The CDR3: CACEPLLGETDKLIF. The CDR3, as DNA: TGTGCCTGTGAGCCCCTACTGGGGGAAACCGATAAACTCATCTTT.

This clone appeared a few times. This sequence is one base from a far larger clone and is likely a read error. The identical CDR3 is also encoded by other nucleotide sequences in the sample. The chain joins TRDV2 to TRDJ1; 12 bases agree with TRDD3. Germline V gene sequence: CDR1 GEAIGNYY, CDR2 EKD. The CDR3 sequence is 15 residues long. The CDR3 DNA sequence: TGTGCCTGTGACACCGTACTGGGGGATACCGATAAGCTCATCTTT. As protein: CACDTVLGDTDKLIF.

By proportion, this clone is medium-sized (0.01 to 0.1%). CDR3 amino acids: CACDPLTGGSNDTDKLIF. CDR3 DNA: TGTGCCTGTGACCCGCTTACTGGGGGATCCAACGACACCGATAAACTCATCTTT. The chain carries TRDV2 and TRDJ1; TRDD3 aligns across 10 bases. Trimming at V came to 3 bases and at J to 0 bases, leaving 12 bases not matched to a gene. This CDR3 is built from 18 residues. Germline V gene lookup returns CDR1 GEAIGNYY and CDR2 EKD.

V gene TRDV2 combines with J gene TRDJ3; TRDD3 matches 12 bases. Germline trimming cut 0 bases from V and 1 base from J; bases unmatched to any gene: 21. The CDR3 has 25 residues. CDR1 is GEAIGNYY, CDR2 EKD, per germline. CDR3 region: CACDTVGSVRLGDTLGSWDTRQMFF. Here the CDR3 DNA reads TGTGCCTGTGACACCGTCGGGAGTGTACGACTGGGGGATACCCTAGGGTCCTGGGACACCCGACAGATGTTTTTC.

As to this clone: A read error is possible here, since a much larger clone lies one base away. The identical CDR3 is also encoded by other nucleotide sequences in the sample. The chain carries TRDV2 and TRDJ1; 7 nucleotides match TRDD3. CDR3 size: 19 residues. J lost 7 bases, V lost 0 bases, and 22 bases had no gene match. The germline V gene has CDR1 GEAIGNYY and CDR2 EKD. The CDR3 DNA reads TGTGCCTGTGACACCGTTATGGCTCAGCTAGGGGATAGAATCGGTAAACTCATCTTT. Translation: CACDTVMAQLGDRIGKLIF.

This clone has more than one count but fewer than ten. The chain has TRDV2 and TRDJ1; TRDD3 aligns across 13 bases. This CDR3 has 25 residues. The ends lost 0 bases at V and 0 bases at J; junction bases unmatched: 27. Germline CDR1 reads GEAIGNYY; CDR2 reads EKD. The CDR3: CACDTVDPTSTGGYAPQLYTDKLIF. In DNA form, the CDR3 reads TGTGCCTGTGACACCGTGGACCCCACGAGTACTGGGGGATACGCACCCCAACTGTACACCGATAAACTCATCTTT.

V gene TRDV2 combines with J gene TRDJ1, with 9 bases lining up with TRDD3. Germline CDR1 is GEAIGNYY and CDR2 is EKD. The CDR3 spans 19 residues. V was clipped by 0 bases and J by 4 bases; unmatched bases: 17. The CDR3 is CACDTVTLRELGDYDKLIF. The CDR3, as DNA: TGTGCCTGTGACACCGTGACCTTACGGGAACTGGGGGACTACGATAAACTCATCTTT.

This clone was observed a handful of times. This likely reflects a read error, since a far larger clone is one base away. Other nucleotide sequences from this sample produce the same CDR3. In DNA, the CDR3 is TGTGCCTGTGACACCGTGTCGGGGGAGAGGGAGCTCATCTTT. The encoded protein is CACDTVSGERELIF. The chain links TRDV2 to TRDJ1; the D gene is possibly TRDD3 (6 bases). CDR1 and CDR2 from the germline V gene are GEAIGNYY and EKD. V lost 0 bases, J lost 11 bases, and 18 bases lay in between. The CDR3 is 14 residues long.